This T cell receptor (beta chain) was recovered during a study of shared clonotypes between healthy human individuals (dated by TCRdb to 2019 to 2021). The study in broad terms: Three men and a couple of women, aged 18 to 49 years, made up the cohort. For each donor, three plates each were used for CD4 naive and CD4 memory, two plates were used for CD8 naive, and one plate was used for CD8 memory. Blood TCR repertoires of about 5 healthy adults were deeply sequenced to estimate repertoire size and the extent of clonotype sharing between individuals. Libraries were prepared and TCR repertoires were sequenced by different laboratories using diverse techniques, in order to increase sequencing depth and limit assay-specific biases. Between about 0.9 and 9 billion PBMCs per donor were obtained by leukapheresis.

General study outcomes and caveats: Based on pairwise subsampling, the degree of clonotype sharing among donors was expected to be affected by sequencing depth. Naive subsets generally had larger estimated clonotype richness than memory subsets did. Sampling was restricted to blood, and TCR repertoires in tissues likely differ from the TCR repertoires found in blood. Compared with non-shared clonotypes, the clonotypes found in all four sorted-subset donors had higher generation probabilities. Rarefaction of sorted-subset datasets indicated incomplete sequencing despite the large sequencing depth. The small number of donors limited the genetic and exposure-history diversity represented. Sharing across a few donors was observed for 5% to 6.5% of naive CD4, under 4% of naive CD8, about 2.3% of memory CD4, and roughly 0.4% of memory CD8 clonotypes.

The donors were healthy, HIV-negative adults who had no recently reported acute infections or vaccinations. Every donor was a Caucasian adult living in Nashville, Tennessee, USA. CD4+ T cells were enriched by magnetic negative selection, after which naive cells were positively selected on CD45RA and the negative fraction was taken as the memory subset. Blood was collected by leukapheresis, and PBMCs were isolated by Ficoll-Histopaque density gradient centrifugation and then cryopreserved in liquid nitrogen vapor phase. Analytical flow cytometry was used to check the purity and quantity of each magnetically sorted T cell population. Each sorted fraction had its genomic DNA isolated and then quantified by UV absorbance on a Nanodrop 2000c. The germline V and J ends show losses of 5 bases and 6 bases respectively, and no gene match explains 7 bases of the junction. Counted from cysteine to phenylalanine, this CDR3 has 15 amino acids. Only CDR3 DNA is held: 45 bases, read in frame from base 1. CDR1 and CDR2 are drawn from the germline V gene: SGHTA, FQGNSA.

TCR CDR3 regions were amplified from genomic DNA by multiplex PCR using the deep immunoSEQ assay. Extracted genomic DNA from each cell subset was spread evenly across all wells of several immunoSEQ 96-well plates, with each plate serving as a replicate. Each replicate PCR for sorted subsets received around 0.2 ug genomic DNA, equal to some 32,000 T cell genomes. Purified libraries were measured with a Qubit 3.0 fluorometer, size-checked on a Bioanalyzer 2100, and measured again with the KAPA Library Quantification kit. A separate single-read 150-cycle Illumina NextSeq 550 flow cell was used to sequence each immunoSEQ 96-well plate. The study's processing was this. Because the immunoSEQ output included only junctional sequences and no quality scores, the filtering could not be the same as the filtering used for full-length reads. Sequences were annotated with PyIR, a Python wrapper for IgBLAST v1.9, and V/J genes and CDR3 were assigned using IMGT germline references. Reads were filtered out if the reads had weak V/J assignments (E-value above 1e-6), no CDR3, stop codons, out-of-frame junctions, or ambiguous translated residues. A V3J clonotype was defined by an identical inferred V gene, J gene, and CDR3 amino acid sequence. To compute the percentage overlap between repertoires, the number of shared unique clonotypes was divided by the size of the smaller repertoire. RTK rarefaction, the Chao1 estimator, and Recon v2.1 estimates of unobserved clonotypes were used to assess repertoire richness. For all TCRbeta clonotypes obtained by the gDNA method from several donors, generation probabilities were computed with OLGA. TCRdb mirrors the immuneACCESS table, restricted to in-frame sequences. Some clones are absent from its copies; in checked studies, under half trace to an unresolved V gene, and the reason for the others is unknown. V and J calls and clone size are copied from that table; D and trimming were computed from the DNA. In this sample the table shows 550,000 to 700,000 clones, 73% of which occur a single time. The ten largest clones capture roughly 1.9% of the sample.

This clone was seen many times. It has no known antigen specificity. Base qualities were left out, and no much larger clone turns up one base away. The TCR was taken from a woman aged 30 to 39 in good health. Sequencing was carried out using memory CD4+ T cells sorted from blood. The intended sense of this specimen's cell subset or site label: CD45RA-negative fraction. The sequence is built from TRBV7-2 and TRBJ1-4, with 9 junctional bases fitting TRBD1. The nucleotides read TGTGCCAGCAGCCGACCGACAGGGGGATATGAAAAACTGTTTTTT. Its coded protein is CASSRPTGGYEKLFF.